What follows is one TCR beta chain and its context. One end of the junction is discordant with germline, which a read error may explain. The method was immunoSEQ multiplex PCR; TCRdb's version includes in-frame clones alone and lacks a portion of them. The sample includes fewer than 90,000 clones, 91% of them seen just once. The sample belongs to a study of OX40 agonist ivuxolimab in advanced cancers. The source of this sequence is an adult with an advanced solid tumor such as melanoma, head and neck, liver or kidney cancer. The sample consisted of CD4+ or CD8+ T cells sorted from blood, taken in a trial of the OX40 agonist ivuxolimab.

The CDR3 protein is CASSLTPTGGNQPRHF. The CDR3 DNA reads as TGCGCCAGCAGCCTAACCCCGACAGGGGGCAATCAGCCCCGGCATTTT. This chain joins TRBV5-1 and TRBJ1-5; 10 bases are shared with TRBD1. This CDR3 has 16 residues. The germline CDR1 and CDR2 sequences are SGHRS and YFSETQ.